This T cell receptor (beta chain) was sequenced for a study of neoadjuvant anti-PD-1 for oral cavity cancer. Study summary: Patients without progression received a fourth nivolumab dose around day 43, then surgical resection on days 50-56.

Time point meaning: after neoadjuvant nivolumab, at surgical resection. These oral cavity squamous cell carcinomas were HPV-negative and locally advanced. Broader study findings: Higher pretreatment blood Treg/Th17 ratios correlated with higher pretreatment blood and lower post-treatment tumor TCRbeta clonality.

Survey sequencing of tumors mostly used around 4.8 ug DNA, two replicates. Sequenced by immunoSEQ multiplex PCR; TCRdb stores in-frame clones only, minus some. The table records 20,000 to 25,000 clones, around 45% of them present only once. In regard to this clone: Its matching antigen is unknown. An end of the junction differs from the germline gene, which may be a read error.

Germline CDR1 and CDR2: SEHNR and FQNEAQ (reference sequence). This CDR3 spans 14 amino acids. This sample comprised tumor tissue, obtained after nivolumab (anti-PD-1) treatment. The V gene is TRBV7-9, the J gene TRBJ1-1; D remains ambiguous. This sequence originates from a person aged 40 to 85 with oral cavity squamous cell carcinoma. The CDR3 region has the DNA TGCGCCAGCAGCCAAGATCGGGGAGGAACTGAAGCTTTCTTT. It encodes CASSQDRGGTEAFF.